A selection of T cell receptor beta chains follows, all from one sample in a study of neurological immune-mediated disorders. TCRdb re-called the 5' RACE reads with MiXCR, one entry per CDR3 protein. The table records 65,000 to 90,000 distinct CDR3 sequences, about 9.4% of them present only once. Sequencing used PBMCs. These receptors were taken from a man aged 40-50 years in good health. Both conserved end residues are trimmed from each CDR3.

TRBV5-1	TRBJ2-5	ASSLQFLETQY
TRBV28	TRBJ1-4	ASRSPAGGLGEKLF
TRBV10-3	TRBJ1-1	AISDRGYAEAF
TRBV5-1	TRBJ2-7	ASSLVLAGGRDEQY
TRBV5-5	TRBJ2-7	ASSLRPTVDTYEQY
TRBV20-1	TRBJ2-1	SASSGLYEQF
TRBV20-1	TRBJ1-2	SARDRPRDYGYT
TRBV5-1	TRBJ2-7	ASSSGLAVSYEQY
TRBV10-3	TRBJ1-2	AIEDRGGNYGYT
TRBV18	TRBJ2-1	ASSPGLADGNEQF
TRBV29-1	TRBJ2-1	SVERGGPNEQF
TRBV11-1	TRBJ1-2	ASSPPAVDYGYT
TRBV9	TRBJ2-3	ASSVEGLAGFTDTQY
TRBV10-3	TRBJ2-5	AISARTAEETQY
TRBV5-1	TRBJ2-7	ASSQTPRSYEQY
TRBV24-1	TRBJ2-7	ATMSRGPSYEQY
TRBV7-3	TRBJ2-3	ASSSETGVSQY
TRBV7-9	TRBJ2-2	ASSSDEGSPGELF
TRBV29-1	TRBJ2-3	SADLGWATDTQY
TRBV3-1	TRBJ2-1	ASSQDTIYLYNEQF
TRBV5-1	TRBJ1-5	ASSLLDREYSNQPQH
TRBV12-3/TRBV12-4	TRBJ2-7	ASSLRDYEQY
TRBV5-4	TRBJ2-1	ASSLEPSGSYNEQF
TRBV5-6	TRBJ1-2	ASSRGRGNYGYT
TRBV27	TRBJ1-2	ASSIRGQGATNYGYT
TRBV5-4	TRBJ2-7	ASSFWGGEQY
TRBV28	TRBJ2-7	ASSLWGAAGARYEQY
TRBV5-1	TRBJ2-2	AGRTGPGTPTGELF
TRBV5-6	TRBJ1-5	ASSLMGFGQPQH
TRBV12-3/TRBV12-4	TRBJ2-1	ASHFGQGWDEQF
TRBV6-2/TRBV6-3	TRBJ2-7	ASRPRGQSYEQY
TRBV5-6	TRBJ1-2	ASSLGSGHYGYT
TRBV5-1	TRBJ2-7	ASGTGGGSNEQY
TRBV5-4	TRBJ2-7	ASSWANPSYEQY
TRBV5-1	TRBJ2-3	ASSLDSGASTDTQY
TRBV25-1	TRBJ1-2	ASSESRTGGLYGYT
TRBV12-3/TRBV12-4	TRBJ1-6	VSSLGVMALH
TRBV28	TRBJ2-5	ASSLAAGSDSKETQY
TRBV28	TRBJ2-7	ASSGQGTYEQY
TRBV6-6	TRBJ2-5	ASSYVSLQETQY
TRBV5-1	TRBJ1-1	ASSSDATEAF
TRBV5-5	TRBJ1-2	ASSLSLLGSEGYT
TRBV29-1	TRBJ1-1	SVVVGNFGGYTEAF
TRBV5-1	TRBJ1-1	ASSLSQGATEAF
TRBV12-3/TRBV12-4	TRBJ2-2	VSRSFTGELF
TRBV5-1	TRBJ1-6	ASSLRQGSDSPIH
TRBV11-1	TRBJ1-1	ASSLVAENTEAF
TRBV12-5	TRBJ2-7	ASGLRGNEQY
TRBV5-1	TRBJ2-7	ASSLVLTSEWDEQY
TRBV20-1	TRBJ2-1	SAWGIAGGSSRNEQF
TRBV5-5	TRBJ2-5	ASSLGDRGKTQY